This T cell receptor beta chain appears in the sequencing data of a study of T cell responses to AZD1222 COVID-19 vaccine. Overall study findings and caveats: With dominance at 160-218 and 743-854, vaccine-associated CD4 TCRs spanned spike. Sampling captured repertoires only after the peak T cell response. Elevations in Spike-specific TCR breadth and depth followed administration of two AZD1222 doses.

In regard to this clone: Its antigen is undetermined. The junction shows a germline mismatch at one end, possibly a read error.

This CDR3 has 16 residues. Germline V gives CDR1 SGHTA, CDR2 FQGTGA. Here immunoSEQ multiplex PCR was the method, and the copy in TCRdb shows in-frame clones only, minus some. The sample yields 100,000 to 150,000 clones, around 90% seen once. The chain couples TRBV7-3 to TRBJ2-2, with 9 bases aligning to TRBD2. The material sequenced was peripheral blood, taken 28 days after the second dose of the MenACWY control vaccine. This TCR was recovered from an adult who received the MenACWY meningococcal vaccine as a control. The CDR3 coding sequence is TGTGCCAGCACCTTACAAGGGACTAGCAACACCGGGGAGCTGTTTTTT. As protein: CASTLQGTSNTGELFF.